The present TCR beta chain was sequenced within a study of T cell changes during pregnancy in multiple sclerosis. Assay used: immunoSEQ multiplex PCR; TCRdb lists only in-frame clones, some missing. The data contain about 75,000 clones, about nine tenths of them seen just once; the ten biggest clones take up more than 0.4%. The V segment lost 2 bases and the J segment 7 bases; nucleotides outside the gene matches: 3. The CDR3 is 14 residues long. Germline CDR1 is LNHDA and CDR2 is SQIVND (reference sequence). This receptor was taken from a female donor with multiple sclerosis, enrolled in a pregnancy study. The V and J genes are TRBV19 and TRBJ2-4, with 9 bases fitting TRBD1. This sample comprised CD4+ T cells from peripheral blood mononuclear cells, obtained before pregnancy. The DNA of the CDR3 is TGTGCCAGTAGTATAAACAGGGGGCAGAACATTCAGTACTTC. Its translation is CASSINRGQNIQYF.